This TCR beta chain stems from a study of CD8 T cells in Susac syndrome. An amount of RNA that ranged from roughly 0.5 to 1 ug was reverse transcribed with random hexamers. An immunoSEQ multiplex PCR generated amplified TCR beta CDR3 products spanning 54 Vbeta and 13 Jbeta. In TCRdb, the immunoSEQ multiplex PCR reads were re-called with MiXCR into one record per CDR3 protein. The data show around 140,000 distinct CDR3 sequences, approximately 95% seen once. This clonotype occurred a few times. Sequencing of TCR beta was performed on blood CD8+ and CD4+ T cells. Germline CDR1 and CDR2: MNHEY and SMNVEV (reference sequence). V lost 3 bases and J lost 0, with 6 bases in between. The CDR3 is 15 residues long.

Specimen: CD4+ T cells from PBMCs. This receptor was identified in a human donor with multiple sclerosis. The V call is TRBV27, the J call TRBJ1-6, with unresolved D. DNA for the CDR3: TGTGCCAGCAGTTTCCGGAGCTCCTATAATTCACCCCTCCACTTT. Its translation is CASSFRSSYNSPLHF.